A selection of T cell receptor beta chains follows, all from one sample in a study of blood T cell repertoires in COVID-19. Repertoires were generated with immunoSEQ multiplex PCR, while TCRdb's copy carries only in-frame clones and drops some. In the table there are 250,000 to 400,000 clones, about nine tenths of which are singletons. Sequenced sample: peripheral blood. Receptors originate from a man aged 45-60 years with active or convalescent COVID-19. CDR3s include the opening cysteine and the closing phenylalanine or tryptophan. D genes are given only for firm matches. The size field is filled for only some rows; it gives once, few, many or a size class.

cdr3_nt cdr3_aa d_call cdr3_length v_call clone_size j_call
TGTGCCAGCAGCCCCCAAAAGCCGGGTCCAAGAGGCCCCTACGAGCAGTACTTC CASSPQKPGPRGPYEQYF NA 18 TRBV21-1 NA TRBJ2-7
TGTGCCAGCAGTTTGGGTTCCCCCCGTCGGGGATCCCCAGATACGCAGTATTTT CASSLGSPRRGSPDTQYF NA 18 TRBV28 once TRBJ2-3
TGTGCCATCAGTGGAACAGGGCAAGGGGAGGGCTACACCTTC CAISGTGQGEGYTF NA 14 TRBV10-3 NA TRBJ1-2
TGTGCCAGCAGCTTAGCCGGTGGCTACACCTTC CASSLAGGYTF NA 11 TRBV7-9 NA TRBJ1-2
TGTGCCAGCAGTTTACCGAATCTAGTGCAAGAGACCCAGTACTTC CASSLPNLVQETQYF NA 15 TRBV6-2/TRBV6-3 NA TRBJ2-5
TGTGCCAGCAGTTTAGCGGACAGGGATTACGAGCAGTACTTC CASSLADRDYEQYF TRBD1 14 TRBV28 NA TRBJ2-7
TGTGCCAGCAGTAACAGGGTTTCGGGACGCTACGAGCAGTACTTC CASSNRVSGRYEQYF NA 15 TRBV6-5 NA TRBJ2-7
TGTGCCAGCAGTGAAGGGAGCTCCGGGGCCAACGTCCTGACTTTC CASSEGSSGANVLTF NA 15 TRBV6-1 once TRBJ2-6
TGCGCCAGCAGCCCGCTAAATAATGAAAAACTGTTTTTT CASSPLNNEKLFF NA 13 TRBV5-1 NA TRBJ1-4
TGTGCCACCAGCAGAGATCGCACTCCAAGAGAGCAGTACTTC CATSRDRTPREQYF NA 14 TRBV15 NA TRBJ2-7
TGTGCCAGCTCACCACGACAGGGAGGTAGCTATGGCTACACCTTC CASSPRQGGSYGYTF TRBD1 15 TRBV18 NA TRBJ1-2
TGTGCCAGCTCACCAGGGGGCAGGGAAGAGACCCAGTACTTC CASSPGGREETQYF NA 14 TRBV18 once TRBJ2-5
TGCAGCGTTGGCCGACAGGGGGAGACCCAGTACTTC CSVGRQGETQYF TRBD1 12 TRBV29-1 NA TRBJ2-5
TGTGCCAGCAGAGGACTAGCGCTTTACAATGAGCAGTTCTTC CASRGLALYNEQFF TRBD2 14 TRBV6-5 NA TRBJ2-1
TGCGCCAGCAGCTTGTTACCGGGAGGAATGGCGGCCTCCTACAATGAGCAGTTCTTC CASSLLPGGMAASYNEQFF TRBD2 19 TRBV5-1 NA TRBJ2-1